This T cell receptor (beta chain) was identified in a study of shared clonotypes between healthy human individuals. Findings and caveats of the study: The rarefaction results pointed to incomplete sorted-subset sequencing despite large depth. The donor pool, a small one, limited the genetic and exposure-history diversity represented.

Deletions cut 4 bases from V and 6 bases from J, with 21 bases between. The CDR3 covers 16 residues. Per germline, CDR1 SEHNR and CDR2 FQNEAQ (reference sequence). CD4+ cells underwent separation, giving CD45RA+ naive and CD45RA-negative memory subsets. Several immunoSEQ plates held equal portions of the genomic DNA taken from each subset. Clones were sequenced by immunoSEQ multiplex PCR, and TCRdb holds only the in-frame ones, with some missing. The sample lists about 980,000 clones, 76% seen once, with approximately 1.5% in the top ten. Remarks on this clone: The antigen remains undetermined.

Sequencing used memory CD4+ T cells sorted from blood. Indicated subset: CD45RA-negative fraction. This clonotype was sampled from a man in his late teens or twenties in good health. This chain connects TRBV7-9 to TRBJ1-2; D perhaps matches TRBD1 (5 bases). The CDR3 reads CASSSGGIGAIHGYTF. For the CDR3, the DNA is TGTGCCAGCAGCTCCGGAGGGATTGGGGCTATCCATGGCTACACCTTC. Filled out from reference TRBV7-9 and TRBJ1-2, the complete variable domain reads DTGVSQNPRHKITKRGQNVTFRCDPISEHNRLYWYRQTLGQGPEFLTYFQNEAQLEKSRLLSDRFSAERPKGSFSTLEIQRTEQGDSAMYLCASSSGGIGAIHGYTFGSGTRLTVV.